This TCR beta chain was recorded in a study of CD8+ T cells in alopecia areata. As for the study in general: Treated patients were given oral tofacitinib, which was dosed at 5 to 10 mg twice daily.

Extracted RNA was reverse transcribed, and the resulting cDNA served as sequencing template. Libraries were prepared by immunoSEQ multiplex PCR; TCRdb keeps only in-frame clonotypes and omits some of them. The profile shows about 98,000 clones, 35% to 50% of them singletons. Per germline, CDR1 SGHRS and CDR2 YFSETQ. The V gene lost 5 bases and the J gene lost 0 bases, with 12 bases spanning the gap. The CDR3 totals 15 residues. Source material: CD4+ T cells sorted from blood. The receptor was derived from a human donor with alopecia areata. The chain uses TRBV5-1 and TRBJ2-1; D may be TRBD2 (5 bases). In DNA, the CDR3 is TGCGCCAGCAGGAGGGCGACTGACTCCTACAATGAGCAGTTCTTC. It encodes CASRRATDSYNEQFF.